A selection of T cell receptor beta chains follows, all from one sample in a study of T cells in Graves' hyperthyroidism and ophthalmopathy. One entry per CDR3 protein, called by TCRdb with MiXCR from the multiplex PCR reads. The repertoire holds about 280,000 distinct CDR3 sequences, with under 30% as singletons. Material: blood. These receptors originate from a middle-aged man with Graves' hyperthyroidism that later progressed to Graves' ophthalmopathy. Each CDR3 is given with its conserved first and last residue. Each record gives: D gene, V gene, CDR3 length, clone size, J gene, CDR3 protein, CDR3 DNA. The D gene is left open where the match is weak. Size values are once, few and many counts, or a class for expanded clones, and some rows have none.

>TRBD2|TRBV27|16|many|TRBJ2-7
CASSHMGAGGPYEQYF
TGTGCCAGCAGTCACATGGGAGCGGGAGGGCCGTACGAGCAGTACTTC
>NA|TRBV20-1|16|many|TRBJ2-5
CSARDSRKSIQETQYF
TGCAGTGCTAGAGATAGTAGAAAATCCATCCAAGAGACCCAGTACTTC
>NA|TRBV29-1|12|many|TRBJ1-2
CSVETGGYGYTF
TGCAGCGTTGAAACTGGGGGGTATGGCTACACCTTC
>NA|TRBV6-2/TRBV6-3|14|NA|TRBJ2-7
CASSPADYGYEQYF
TGTGCCAGCAGTCCCGCGGACTATGGCTACGAGCAGTACTTC
>NA|TRBV12-3/TRBV12-4|11|many|TRBJ1-1
CASRWTDEAFF
TGTGCCAGCAGATGGACGGATGAAGCTTTCTTT
>NA|TRBV11-2|16|NA|TRBJ2-7
CASSAPTRPRGYEQYF
TGTGCCAGCAGCGCCCCAACTAGACCACGAGGATACGAGCAGTACTTC
>NA|TRBV27|14|many|TRBJ2-5
CASSLSPVGETQYF
TGTGCCAGCAGTTTATCGCCGGTGGGGGAGACCCAGTACTTC
>NA|TRBV20-1|12|many|TRBJ2-5
CSALVGEETQYF
TGCAGTGCCCTGGTCGGGGAAGAGACCCAGTACTTC
>NA|TRBV7-8|15|few|TRBJ1-6
CASSAGSSYNSPLHF
TGTGCCAGCAGCGCCGGAAGCTCCTATAATTCACCCCTCCACTTT
>NA|TRBV11-2|12|many|TRBJ2-7
CASSLDRREQYF
TGTGCCAGCAGCTTAGATCGGCGCGAGCAGTACTTC
>NA|TRBV7-3|13|many|TRBJ2-2
CASSFGGGGELFF
TGTGCCAGCAGCTTCGGGGGCGGCGGGGAGCTGTTTTTT
>TRBD2|TRBV20-1|16|many|TRBJ2-7
CSAWLAGGPKTYEQYF
TGCAGTGCCTGGTTAGCGGGAGGACCTAAAACCTACGAGCAGTACTTC
>NA|TRBV6-5|14|many|TRBJ2-2
CASSFRTHTGELFF
TGTGCCAGCAGTTTCCGGACACACACCGGGGAGCTGTTTTTT
>NA|TRBV6-1|14|many|TRBJ2-7
CASSEVAVSYEQYF
TGTGCCAGCAGTGAAGTTGCAGTCTCCTACGAGCAGTACTTC
>NA|TRBV5-1|14|NA|TRBJ1-1
CASRPYLRGTEAFF
TGCGCCAGCCGCCCGTATCTCAGGGGAACTGAAGCTTTCTTT
>NA|TRBV7-2|13|few|TRBJ1-5
CASSFLLHQPQHF
TGTGCCAGCAGCTTTCTCCTTCATCAGCCCCAGCATTTT
>NA|TRBV5-1|13|NA|TRBJ1-1
CASSLPWNTEAFF
TGCGCCAGCAGCCTCCCCTGGAACACTGAAGCTTTCTTT
>NA|TRBV30|11|many|TRBJ1-5
CAWSDGAVQHF
TGTGCCTGGAGCGACGGGGCAGTCCAGCATTTT
>NA|TRBV6-5|13|many|TRBJ2-5
CASSGHIQETQYF
TGTGCCAGCAGCGGACACATCCAAGAGACCCAGTACTTC
>TRBD1|TRBV2|13|many|TRBJ2-7
CASSAGTDTEQYF
TGTGCCAGCAGTGCCGGGACAGACACCGAGCAGTACTTC
>NA|TRBV12-3/TRBV12-4|14|NA|TRBJ2-5
CASSLSAQGETQYF
TGTGCCAGCAGTTTATCGGCTCAAGGAGAGACCCAGTACTTC
>NA|TRBV29-1|12|NA|TRBJ2-7
CSVETGNYEQYF
TGCAGCGTTGAGACAGGAAACTACGAGCAGTACTTC
>NA|TRBV27|15|many|TRBJ2-7
CASSLSQGSFYEQYF
TGTGCCAGCAGTTTATCCCAGGGTAGTTTCTACGAGCAGTACTTC
>TRBD2|TRBV20-1|15|few|TRBJ2-5
CSARVVTSGKETQYF
TGCAGTGCTAGAGTTGTGACTAGCGGGAAAGAGACCCAGTACTTC
>NA|TRBV6-1|13|many|TRBJ1-2
CASSDGRNYGYTF
TGTGCCAGCAGCGATGGACGGAACTATGGCTACACCTTC
>NA|TRBV13|14|many|TRBJ1-5
CASSLGRGNQPQHF
TGTGCCAGCAGCTTAGGTAGGGGGAATCAGCCCCAGCATTTT
>TRBD2|TRBV7-9|14|many|TRBJ2-1
CASSHSGSYNEQFF
TGTGCCAGCAGCCACAGCGGGAGCTACAATGAGCAGTTCTTC
>TRBD1|TRBV12-3/TRBV12-4|14|many|TRBJ2-2
CASRPGTVTGELFF
TGTGCCAGCAGACCCGGGACAGTGACCGGGGAGCTGTTTTTT
>NA|TRBV10-3|17|many|TRBJ2-6
CAIRDSLVRSGANVLTF
TGTGCCATCAGGGACAGTTTAGTTCGGTCTGGGGCCAACGTCCTGACTTTC
>NA|TRBV2|17|NA|TRBJ1-5
CASSSIQEKWSNQPQHF
TGTGCCAGCAGTTCTATCCAGGAAAAGTGGAGCAATCAGCCCCAGCATTTT
>TRBD2|TRBV3-1|14|NA|TRBJ2-5
CASSQGLLQETQYF
TGTGCCAGCAGCCAGGGACTACTCCAAGAGACCCAGTACTTC
>TRBD1|TRBV7-3|14|many|TRBJ1-1
CASSGTGASTEAFF
TGTGCCAGCAGCGGGACAGGGGCAAGCACTGAAGCTTTCTTT
>NA|TRBV6-5|16|many|TRBJ2-5
CASSYPDREGGETQYF
TGTGCCAGCAGTTACCCGGACAGGGAGGGTGGAGAGACCCAGTACTTC